This T cell receptor beta chain originates from a study of shared clonotypes between healthy human individuals. Study-level findings and limits: Depth of sequencing was expected to influence donor clonotype sharing. The study found roughly 5.3% of naive CD4 clonotypes shared across a few donors. Limited genetic and exposure-history diversity came from having few donors.

The protocol was immunoSEQ multiplex PCR, while the TCRdb copy is restricted to in-frame clones and leaves out a portion. The sample has 190,000 or so clones, 66% seen once; the top ten hold less than 11%. A note on this clone: The antigen remains unidentified.

The sample taken for sequencing was memory CD4+ T cells sorted from blood. Subset meaning: CD45RA-negative fraction. The TCR originated in a man aged 25 to 40 in good health.

Written as DNA, the CDR3 is TGTGCCAGCAGTCGAAGCGCTGGGGCCAACGTCCTGACTTTC. It encodes CASSRSAGANVLTF. This chain connects TRBV6-5 to TRBJ2-6; D call uncertain. There are 14 residues in the CDR3. With 5 bases removed from V and 2 bases from J, the gap between germline ends came to 7 bases. From germline, CDR1 is MNHEY and CDR2 SVGAGI.